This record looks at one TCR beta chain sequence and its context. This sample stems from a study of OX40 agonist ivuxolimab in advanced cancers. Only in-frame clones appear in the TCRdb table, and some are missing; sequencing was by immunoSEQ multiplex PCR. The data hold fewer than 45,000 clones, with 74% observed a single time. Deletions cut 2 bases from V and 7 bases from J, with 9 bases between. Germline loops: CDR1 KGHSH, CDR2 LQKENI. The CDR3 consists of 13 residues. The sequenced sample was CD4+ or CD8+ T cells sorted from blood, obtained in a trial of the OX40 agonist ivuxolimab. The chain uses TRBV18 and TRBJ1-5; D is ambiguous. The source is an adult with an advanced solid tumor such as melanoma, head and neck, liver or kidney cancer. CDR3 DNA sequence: TGTGCCAGCTCACCAGGGTTGGAGCAGCCCCAGCATTTT. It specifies CASSPGLEQPQHF.